Presented here are 11 T cell receptor beta chains from one specimen sequenced in a study of T cells in tuberculosis. Sequencing used immunoSEQ multiplex PCR; TCRdb keeps in-frame clones, though not all of them. The sample lists around 60,000 clones, under 90% seen once, with 13% in the top ten. Sorting used thawed, overnight-rested PBMC stained with anti-CD3, a viability dye and GMM-loaded CD1B tetramer. The lipid loaded on the CD1B tetramers was C32 glucose monomycolate from Rhodococcus equi. The sample taken for sequencing was CD1b-GMM tetramer-negative cells sorted from PBMCs. The source of these receptors is an adult woman with latent tuberculosis.

The rearrangement uses TRBV5-1 and TRBJ2-1, with TRBD2 matching over 7 bases. Germline CDR1 and CDR2: SGHRS and YFSETQ. The CDR3 has 15 amino acids. V gave up 2 bases and J gave up 9 bases; unmatched junction bases: 11. The CDR3 DNA sequence: TGCGCCAGCAGCTTAATAGCGGGTCGTTCGGGTGAGCAGTTCTTC. Amino acids: CASSLIAGRSGEQFF.

This rearrangement joins TRBV4-1 to TRBJ1-2; unclear D gene. This CDR3 is built from 16 residues. The germline V and J ends were trimmed by 0 bases and 8 bases, with 19 bases remaining between them. In germline, CDR1 is MGHRA, CDR2 YSYEKL. CDR3 bases: TGCGCCAGCAGCCAAGAAGGGTTAGGAGGCACGCGGGGCTACACCTTC. This codes for CASSQEGLGGTRGYTF.

The rearrangement joins TRBV5-1 to TRBJ2-7; 7 bases line up with TRBD2. The length of the CDR3 is 13 residues. V gave up 0 bases and J gave up 4 bases; unmatched junction bases: 1. Germline V lookup: CDR1 SGHRS, CDR2 YFSETQ. DNA of the CDR3: TGCGCCAGCAGCTTGGGGGGGGGTTACGAGCAGTACTTC. Amino acid sequence: CASSLGGGYEQYF.

This clone was detected a few times. The chain employs TRBV29-1 and TRBJ1-3; 9 bases map to TRBD1. V was pared by 4 bases and J by 4 bases, with 8 bases of the junction left unmatched. Germline loops: CDR1 SQVTM, CDR2 ANQGSEA. The CDR3 loop spans 15 amino acids. The CDR3 sequence: CSVGGQGRGGNTIYF. The CDR3, as DNA: TGCAGCGTTGGGGGACAGGGACGGGGAGGAAACACCATATATTTT.

The V and J genes are TRBV6-5 and TRBJ2-1, with a possible D match to TRBD1 (5 bases). The CDR3 consists of 14 residues. Trimming cost V 5 bases and J 1 base, with 9 bases left between them. Germline CDR1 MNHEY, CDR2 SVGAGI. CDR3 sequence (DNA): TGTGCCAGCAGTGCTAGGGGTTCCTACAATGAGCAGTTCTTC. Translated, it gives CASSARGSYNEQFF.

The chain combines TRBV6-6 with TRBJ2-6; D is ambiguous. The length of the CDR3 is 15 residues. Germline CDR1 reads MNHNY; CDR2 reads SVGAGI (reference sequence). Between the trimmed V and J ends, which lost 5 bases and 0 bases, there was a span of 8 bases. This CDR3 reads CASSAFSSGANVLTF. The CDR3 DNA follows: TGTGCCAGCAGTGCATTCAGCTCTGGGGCCAACGTCCTGACTTTC.

This chain links TRBV19 with TRBJ2-3, with 14 bases that match TRBD2. V lost 6 bases and J lost 0; bases outside the gene matches: 8. CDR1 and CDR2 (germline): LNHDA, SQIVND (reference sequence). The CDR3 length is 18 residues. For the CDR3, the DNA is TGTGCCAGTAGGATGGGGACTAGCGGGAGACCTAGCACAGATACGCAGTATTTT. Translating it yields CASRMGTSGRPSTDTQYF.

The V call is TRBV9, the J call TRBJ2-2; D possibly corresponds to TRBD2 (6 bases). This CDR3 has 18 amino acids. V lost 2 bases to trimming and J lost 0 bases, with 17 bases between them. Germline CDR1 SGDLS, CDR2 YYNGEE. CDR3: CASSVSPGTRSNTGELFF. Written as DNA, the CDR3 is TGTGCCAGCAGCGTTAGTCCAGGGACTCGTTCGAACACCGGGGAGCTGTTTTTT.

V and J are TRBV6-4 and TRBJ1-1; D is unresolved. Trimming pared 6 bases from V and 1 base from J, leaving 15 bases between. CDR1 and CDR2 from the germline V gene are MRHNA and SNTAGT. CDR3 length: 15 residues. As DNA, the CDR3 is TGTGCCAGCAGCCTTCAGGACTCGGCGAACACTGAAGCTTTCTTT. Its translation: CASSLQDSANTEAFF.

The chain couples TRBV5-1 to TRBJ2-7, with D possibly TRBD1 on 6 matching bases. The CDR3 is 16 amino acids. V dropped 1 base and J dropped 4 bases, with 18 bases sitting between them. Germline CDR1 SGHRS, CDR2 YFSETQ. The CDR3 sequence is CASSLRIQGPPYEQYF. Here the CDR3 DNA reads TGCGCCAGCAGCTTGAGGATACAGGGTCCCCCTTACGAGCAGTACTTC.

The CDR3 region is CASSLVGATGELFF. The DNA of the CDR3 is TGTGCCAGCAGCTTAGTTGGAGCCACCGGGGAGCTGTTTTTT. This chain links TRBV7-9 with TRBJ2-2, with D unresolved. This CDR3 is built from 14 residues. The V end was cut by 1 base, the J end by 4 bases, with 7 bases between. CDR1 is SEHNR, CDR2 FQNEAQ, per germline (reference sequence).